A single sample is the source of the 32 T cell receptor beta chains below, sequenced in a study of OX40 agonist ivuxolimab in advanced cancers. Sequencing was performed with immunoSEQ multiplex PCR; in TCRdb, only in-frame clones are kept and a portion is missing. Altogether 45,000 to 65,000 clones are present, under 95% being singletons, with the ten largest covering around 8.7%. This specimen was CD4+ or CD8+ T cells sorted from blood, taken in a trial of the OX40 agonist ivuxolimab. The source of these receptors is an adult with an advanced solid tumor such as melanoma, head and neck, liver or kidney cancer.

DNA of the CDR3: TGTGCCAGCAGTCCACTCCCAGGGGGACGACTCGACGAGCAGTACTTC. Translated, it gives CASSPLPGGRLDEQYF. The rearrangement links TRBV27 to TRBJ2-7; 7 nucleotides align to TRBD1. The CDR3 has 16 residues. The V and J ends lost 5 bases and 5 bases, in that order; junction bases with no gene match: 15. CDR1 is MNHEY, CDR2 SMNVEV, per germline (reference sequence).

The V gene is TRBV5-8, the J gene TRBJ2-7, with D tentatively TRBD2 (5 bases). V lost 0 bases and J 3 bases, leaving 10 bases between the germline ends. CDR1 is SGHTS, CDR2 YDEGEE, per germline. This CDR3 has 14 amino acids. The DNA for the CDR3 is TGTGCCAGCAGCTTGGAGGGTGCGGGCTACGAGCAGTACTTC. Translation gives CASSLEGAGYEQYF.

The V gene is TRBV19, the J gene TRBJ2-7; a possible D gene is TRBD2 (6 bases). Trimming shortened V by 3 bases and J by 1 base, and 13 bases separated the two germline ends. CDR1 is LNHDA and CDR2 is SQIVND in the germline V gene (reference sequence). The CDR3 sequence is 15 residues long. The CDR3 reads CASSIGSGLSYEQYF. The CDR3 nucleotides are TGTGCCAGTAGTATTGGTAGCGGTCTATCCTACGAGCAGTACTTC.

This chain uses TRBV7-9 with TRBJ2-3, with 7 positions matching TRBD2. V trimming: 5 bases; J trimming: 2 bases; junction bases outside the gene matches: 7. In germline, CDR1 is SEHNR, CDR2 FQNEAQ (reference sequence). The CDR3 sequence is 15 residues long. The CDR3 nucleotides are TGTGCCAGCAGCCCAAGCGGGACTGACACAGATACGCAGTATTTT. It encodes CASSPSGTDTDTQYF.

The CDR3 DNA follows: TGTGCCAGTCGACTCTCTACCTATAGCAATCAGCCCCAGCATTTT. This codes for CASRLSTYSNQPQHF. V and J are TRBV2 and TRBJ1-5; D gene unclear. The CDR3 spans 15 residues. Trimming pared 9 bases from V and 0 bases from J, leaving 15 bases between. The germline V gene encodes CDR1 SNHLY and CDR2 FYNNEI.

The chain has TRBV5-1 and TRBJ1-1; the match to TRBD1 covers 7 bases. V shed 4 bases and J 1 base; nucleotides not matched to a gene: 13. Germline lookup yields CDR1 SGHRS and CDR2 YFSETQ. This CDR3 contains 17 residues. DNA of the CDR3: TGCGCCAGCAGCAACCCGACGTCAGACAGGGAGAACACTGAAGCTTTCTTT. It translates to CASSNPTSDRENTEAFF.

The rearrangement uses TRBV28 and TRBJ2-7; D tentatively fits TRBD1 or TRBD2 (6 bases each). Germline V gene sequence: CDR1 MDHEN, CDR2 SYDVKM. V was cut by 7 bases and J by 3 bases, with 16 bases left in between. The CDR3 contains 14 residues. The CDR3 DNA reads as TGTGCCAGCACCCAGTTGGGGGGCGGCTACGAGCAGTACTTC. Protein sequence: CASTQLGGGYEQYF.

The CDR3 DNA is TGTGCCAGCAGCCAAGTTTCAGGTGGTGGCTACACCTTC. Translating gives CASSQVSGGGYTF. The chain joins TRBV14 to TRBJ1-2; no clear D gene. The CDR3 is 13 amino acids. The ends were cut back, 1 base at V and 7 bases at J, with 10 bases in the middle. In germline, CDR1 is SGHDN, CDR2 FVKESK.

V gene TRBV9 combines with J gene TRBJ2-7; D possibly matches TRBD1 or TRBD2 (5 bases each). Trimming removed 3 bases at V and 6 bases at J, with 22 bases between. CDR1 SGDLS and CDR2 YYNGEE come from the germline V gene. The CDR3 consists of 16 residues. The chain's CDR3 is CASSALGYGTRVEQYF. The CDR3 DNA reads as TGTGCCAGCAGCGCCCTCGGATACGGGACCCGTGTCGAGCAGTACTTC.

The V and J genes are TRBV7-9 and TRBJ2-2; D is tentatively TRBD1 or TRBD2 (5 bases each). V dropped 2 bases and J dropped 3 bases, with 16 bases sitting between them. The length of the CDR3 is 17 residues. Germline V gives CDR1 SEHNR, CDR2 FQNEAQ (reference sequence). CDR3 amino acids: CASSLLMGESYTGELFF. In DNA, the CDR3 is TGTGCCAGCAGCTTACTTATGGGGGAAAGCTACACCGGGGAGCTGTTTTTT.

The rearrangement joins TRBV7-9 to TRBJ2-5, with TRBD2 identical over 15 bases. The CDR3 runs to 16 residues. Unmatched junction bases numbered 6, after V lost 5 bases and J lost 5 bases. Germline CDR1 reads SEHNR; CDR2 reads FQNEAQ (reference sequence). CDR3 sequence reads: CASSPGLAGGPETQYF. The CDR3, as DNA: TGTGCCAGCAGCCCCGGACTAGCGGGAGGGCCGGAGACCCAGTACTTC.

The CDR3 is CASSPPGQSYEQYF. The CDR3 DNA reads TGTGCCAGCAGCCCACCGGGACAGAGCTACGAGCAGTACTTC. The chain joins TRBV7-9 to TRBJ2-7, with 7 bases fitting TRBD1. The length of the CDR3 is 14 residues. V was pared by 5 bases and J by 3 bases, with 7 bases of the junction left unmatched. In germline, CDR1 is SEHNR, CDR2 FQNEAQ (reference sequence).

The V and J genes are TRBV9 and TRBJ2-1; 14 positions agree with TRBD2. The CDR3 sequence is 14 residues long. Germline CDR1 reads SGDLS; CDR2 reads YYNGEE. V shed 6 bases, J shed 7 bases, and the junction held 3 bases outside the gene matches. DNA of the CDR3: TGTGCCAGCACGGGACTAGCGGGAGTAAATGAGCAGTTCTTC. Translation: CASTGLAGVNEQFF.

This sequence joins TRBV27 and TRBJ2-2, with D unclear. Per germline, CDR1 MNHEY and CDR2 SMNVEV (reference sequence). The ends were cut back, 8 bases at V and 1 base at J, with 14 bases in the middle. The CDR3 totals 15 residues. CDR3 loop: CASGELPGNTGELFF. In DNA form, the CDR3 reads TGTGCCAGCGGAGAGTTACCAGGGAACACCGGGGAGCTGTTTTTT.

This chain joins TRBV5-6 and TRBJ2-1; weak D call: TRBD2 (6 bases). Trimming left V 4 bases short and J 10 bases short, with 18 bases between. Looked up from germline, CDR1 is SGHDT and CDR2 is YYEEEE. The CDR3 length is 14 residues. The CDR3 loop reads CASSTGGPQTEQFF. In nucleotides, the CDR3 is TGTGCCAGCAGCACTGGAGGGCCCCAGACGGAGCAGTTCTTC. The variable domain in full, with the rest retrieved from reference TRBV5-6 and TRBJ2-1, is DAGVTQSPTHLIKTRGQQVTLRCSPKSGHDTVSWYQQALGQGPQFIFQYYEEEERQRGNFPDRFSGHQFPNYSSELNVNALLLGDSALYLCASSTGGPQTEQFFGPGTRLTVL.

This clone has only one observation. The chain combines TRBV19 with TRBJ1-1; possibly TRBD1 for D (5 bases). Germline V gene data show CDR1 as LNHDA and CDR2 as SQIVND (reference sequence). The CDR3 covers 15 residues. V was pared by 6 bases and J by 4 bases, with 18 bases between. The CDR3 DNA is TGTGCCAGTAGGGCGGCAGGGAGGACGATCACTGAAGCTTTCTTT. Translating it yields CASRAAGRTITEAFF.

The J gene is TRBJ2-3, the V gene TRBV18; the D gene is possibly TRBD1 (5 bases). CDR3 length equals 18 residues. V was clipped by 4 bases and J by 6 bases, with 26 bases between them. Germline V CDR1 and CDR2: KGHSH, LQKENI. The CDR3 nucleotides are TGTGCCAGCTCACTTAGACCCCCTCCACAGGCTACATGGGATACGCAGTATTTT. As protein: CASSLRPPPQATWDTQYF. Full variable domain (remainder filled in from reference TRBV18 and TRBJ2-3): NAGVMQNPRHLVRRRGQEARLRCSPMKGHSHVYWYRQLPEEGLKFMVYLQKENIIDESGMPKERFSAEFPKEGPSILRIQQVVRGDSAAYFCASSLRPPPQATWDTQYFGPGTRLTVL.

As regards this clone: A much larger clone differs by one base, so this may be a read error. The chain links TRBV5-4 to TRBJ2-3; D possibly uses TRBD1 or TRBD2 (6 bases each). Germline V CDR1 and CDR2: SGHNT, YYREEE (reference sequence). There are 13 residues in the CDR3. The V gene lost 9 bases and the J gene lost 2 bases, with 13 bases spanning the gap. CDR3 nucleotide sequence: TGTGCCAACCCAGGGGAGGCCACAGATACGCAGTATTTT. It yields the protein CANPGEATDTQYF.

For this clone: One end of the junction does not line up with germline, which may come from a read error. The chain is built from TRBV13 and TRBJ2-4; 12 nucleotides line up with TRBD1. Germline values: CDR1 PRHDT, CDR2 FYEKMQ (reference sequence). CDR3 size: 14 residues. The CDR3 protein is CTSSLGQGADIQYF. The CDR3 DNA reads as TGTACCAGCAGCTTGGGACAGGGGGCGGACATTCAGTACTTC. Using reference TRBV13 and TRBJ2-4 for the parts outside the CDR3, the full variable domain is AAGVIQSPRHLIKEKRETATLKCYPIPRHDTVYWYQQGPGQDPQFLISFYEKMQSDKGSIPDRFSAQQFSDYHSELNMSSLELGDSALYFCTSSLGQGADIQYFGAGTRLSVL.

The chain is built from TRBV7-9 and TRBJ1-1; D perhaps matches TRBD1 (5 bases). This CDR3 is built from 14 residues. With 1 base removed from V and 6 bases from J, the gap between germline ends came to 12 bases. CDR1 and CDR2 from the germline V gene are SEHNR and FQNEAQ (reference sequence). CDR3 sequence: CASSLVTGIPEAFF. DNA for the CDR3: TGTGCCAGCAGCTTAGTTACAGGAATTCCTGAAGCTTTCTTT.

This chain connects TRBV4-3 to TRBJ1-3; tentatively, D is TRBD1 (6 bases). CDR1 LGHNA and CDR2 YSLEER come from the germline V gene. This CDR3 contains 15 residues. V was cut by 2 bases and J by 4 bases, with 12 bases left in between. Written as DNA, the CDR3 is TGCGCCAGCAGCCAATTCTTTACAGGGGGAAACACCATATATTTT. It codes for CASSQFFTGGNTIYF.

The chain recombines TRBV9 with TRBJ2-5; D unresolved. The CDR3 runs to 16 residues. The germline CDR1 and CDR2 sequences are SGDLS and YYNGEE. V dropped 0 bases and J dropped 0 bases, with 12 bases sitting between them. DNA of the CDR3: TGTGCCAGCAGCGTAGCCGGACGGACGTACCAAGAGACCCAGTACTTC. As protein: CASSVAGRTYQETQYF.

The chain combines TRBV6-5 with TRBJ2-2; D gene uncertain. This CDR3 comprises 13 residues. V shed 2 bases and J shed 13 bases, with 14 bases lying between them. Germline CDR1 is MNHEY and CDR2 is SVGAGI. This chain's CDR3 is CASSYGPEWGLFF. CDR3 DNA sequence: TGTGCCAGCAGTTACGGCCCGGAGTGGGGGCTGTTTTTT.

The rearrangement joins TRBV4-1 to TRBJ2-3; 7 bases are a match to TRBD2. With 1 base clipped from V and 0 bases from J, the junction kept 7 bases outside the gene matches. The CDR3 length is 17 residues. CDR1 MGHRA and CDR2 YSYEKL come from the germline V gene. CDR3 sequence (DNA): TGCGCCAGCAGCCAAGTGGCTAGCGGAGGTAGCACAGATACGCAGTATTTT. Residues: CASSQVASGGSTDTQYF.

The V gene is TRBV5-4, the J gene TRBJ2-7, with D maybe TRBD2 (6 bases). V lost 3 bases, J lost 3 bases, and 10 bases lay in between. The CDR3 is 13 amino acids. CDR1 is SGHNT, CDR2 YYREEE, per germline (reference sequence). The CDR3: CASSSGSLYEQYF. The CDR3, as DNA: TGTGCCAGCAGCTCCGGGAGTCTCTACGAGCAGTACTTC.

The chain joins TRBV5-8 to TRBJ2-1, with D perhaps matching TRBD1 or TRBD2 (7 bases each). The V end was cut by 0 bases, the J end by 4 bases, with 20 bases between. CDR3 size: 18 residues. Looked up from germline, CDR1 is SGHTS and CDR2 is YDEGEE. CDR3 protein: CASSLVRDREGVYNEQFF. For the CDR3, the DNA is TGTGCCAGCAGCTTGGTACGAGACAGGGAGGGGGTTTACAATGAGCAGTTCTTC.

This chain connects TRBV7-3 to TRBJ2-1, with 14 bases fitting TRBD2. V dropped 4 bases and J dropped 8; count of bases not matched to a gene: 4. CDR3 length equals 15 residues. Germline CDR1 is SGHTA and CDR2 is FQGTGA. This CDR3 reads CASSSGLAGDDEQFF. In DNA form, the CDR3 reads TGTGCCAGCAGCTCGGGACTAGCGGGAGACGATGAGCAGTTCTTC.

This chain links TRBV4-2 with TRBJ1-2; a weak D match, TRBD1 (6 bases). CDR1 LGHNA and CDR2 YNFKEQ come from the germline V gene. The CDR3 covers 17 residues. The V end was cut by 3 bases, the J end by 0 bases, with 17 bases between. CDR3 sequence (DNA): TGTGCCAGCAGCCATGCTGACAGGAGGAACACTAACTATGGCTACACCTTC. It specifies CASSHADRRNTNYGYTF.

The V gene is TRBV7-2, the J gene TRBJ2-5; maybe TRBD1 (7 bases). Germline V lookup: CDR1 SGHTA, CDR2 FQGNSA. The CDR3 consists of 17 residues. V gave up 4 bases and J gave up 1 base, with 19 bases separating them. CDR3 loop: CASSYGVAGGIQETQYF. The CDR3 DNA reads as TGTGCCAGCAGCTACGGGGTGGCAGGGGGGATCCAAGAGACCCAGTACTTC.

The chain joins TRBV13 to TRBJ1-3, with D hard to call. The CDR3 spans 15 residues. Per the germline V gene, CDR1 is PRHDT and CDR2 is FYEKMQ (reference sequence). The ends were cut back, 2 bases at V and 3 bases at J, with 11 bases in the middle. CDR3 protein: CASSLKSGRGNTIYF. The CDR3 DNA reads as TGTGCCAGCAGCTTAAAATCTGGGCGTGGAAACACCATATATTTT.

The rearrangement joins TRBV11-2 to TRBJ2-1; D is undetermined. CDR1 is SGHAT, CDR2 FQNNGV, per germline. Deletions cut 5 bases from V and 10 bases from J, with 12 bases between. The CDR3 contains 12 residues. The CDR3 sequence is CASSPRLLEQFF. The CDR3 DNA is TGTGCCAGCAGCCCACGACTGTTAGAGCAGTTCTTC.

V is TRBV5-6 and J is TRBJ2-7; weak D call: TRBD2 (5 bases). This CDR3 is built from 12 residues. Trimming removed 2 bases from V and 6 bases from J, with 9 bases in between. The V gene's germline CDR1 is SGHDT and CDR2 YYEEEE. This chain's CDR3 is CASSFVGSEQYF. The CDR3 region has the DNA TGTGCCAGCAGCTTCGTAGGGAGCGAGCAGTACTTC.